This is a list of T cell receptor beta chains from one sample in a study of chemoradiotherapy in HPV16-positive cancers. Method: immunoSEQ multiplex PCR; TCRdb's copy keeps in-frame clones and lacks some. The table records approximately 1,600 clones, approximately 80% of them present only once. The material was tumor tissue, obtained from a patient who underwent chemoradiotherapy. The source is a human donor with HPV-associated anogenital cancer. Each CDR3 is given with its conserved first and last residue. Each record gives: J gene, clone size, V gene, D gene, CDR3 protein, CDR3 DNA. The D gene is left open where the match is weak. The size of a clone is reported for some rows only, either as once, few or many, or as a class for expanded clones.

>TRBJ2-2|NA|TRBV5-4|NA
CASSLGSKNTGELFF
TGTGCCAGCAGCTTGGGCAGCAAGAACACCGGGGAGCTGTTTTTT
>TRBJ2-1|NA|TRBV7-8|NA
CASTPGGVNEQFF
TGTGCCAGCACCCCTGGGGGAGTCAATGAGCAGTTCTTC
>TRBJ1-6|NA|TRBV7-8|NA
CASSRGVIGNSPLHF
TGTGCCAGCAGCCGAGGGGTGATTGGGAATTCACCCCTCCACTTT
>TRBJ1-3|once|TRBV9|NA
CASSVGGGTNTIYF
TGTGCCAGCAGCGTAGGGGGTGGGACCAACACCATATATTTT
>TRBJ1-2|NA|TRBV19|TRBD1
CASSEQGGGYTF
TGTGCCAGTAGTGAACAGGGGGGCGGCTACACCTTC
>TRBJ2-5|NA|TRBV11-2|NA
CASSFGETQYF
TGTGCCAGCAGCTTCGGAGAGACCCAGTACTTC
>TRBJ2-1|NA|TRBV10-1|NA
CASSESGSGDEQFF
TGCGCCAGCAGTGAGTCGGGCTCAGGAGATGAGCAGTTCTTC
>TRBJ1-4|NA|TRBV2|TRBD1
CASSELPGQGLNEKLFF
TGTGCCAGCAGTGAACTACCGGGACAGGGCCTAAATGAAAAACTGTTTTTT
>TRBJ2-5|NA|TRBV9|NA
CASSVSSLKETQYF
TGTGCCAGCAGCGTTTCCTCCTTGAAAGAGACCCAGTACTTC
>TRBJ2-1|NA|TRBV7-9|TRBD1
CASSLLTGRSYNEQFF
TGTGCCAGCAGCCTCCTGACAGGGCGATCGTACAATGAGCAGTTCTTC
>TRBJ2-1|NA|TRBV7-9|NA
CASSLLGVLDDEQFF
TGTGCCAGCAGCTTATTAGGTGTCCTGGACGATGAGCAGTTCTTC
>TRBJ1-2|NA|TRBV4-1|NA
CASSLPDYTF
TGCGCCAGCAGCCTGCCTGACTACACCTTC
>TRBJ1-4|NA|TRBV7-8|NA
CASSRTGLTNEKLFF
TGTGCCAGCAGCCGCACAGGGTTGACTAATGAAAAACTGTTTTTT
>TRBJ2-7|NA|TRBV7-9|NA
CASSPGVSYEQYF
TGTGCCAGCAGCCCGGGGGTATCCTACGAGCAGTACTTC
>TRBJ1-2|once|TRBV19|TRBD1
CASSRRQGSYSSRGYTF
TGTGCCAGTAGTAGAAGACAGGGGTCCTACTCTTCGCGCGGCTACACCTTC
>TRBJ1-5|NA|TRBV6-5|NA
CASRTFGQPQHF
TGTGCCAGTCGAACTTTCGGTCAGCCCCAGCATTTT
>TRBJ2-6|NA|TRBV4-1|TRBD2
CASSQGGGNGANVLTF
TGCGCCAGCAGCCAAGGGGGGGGAAATGGGGCCAACGTCCTGACTTTC
>TRBJ2-6|large|TRBV28|NA
CASSFLEEGANVLTF
TGTGCCAGCAGTTTCCTCGAGGAGGGGGCCAACGTCCTGACTTTC
>TRBJ2-6|NA|TRBV13|TRBD1
CASRKDPGQVSSGANVLTF
TGTGCCAGCAGGAAAGACCCGGGACAGGTCAGCTCTGGGGCCAACGTCCTGACTTTC
>TRBJ2-1|NA|TRBV27|NA
CASRDGDYNEQFF
TGTGCCAGTCGGGACGGGGATTACAATGAGCAGTTCTTC
>TRBJ2-1|NA|TRBV4-1|NA
CASSQDSQRVSYNEQFF
TGCGCCAGCAGCCAAGATTCCCAGCGGGTCTCCTACAATGAGCAGTTCTTC
>TRBJ2-1|NA|TRBV29-1|TRBD2
CSARDYGGNEQFF
TGCAGCGCCAGGGACTACGGAGGCAATGAGCAGTTCTTC